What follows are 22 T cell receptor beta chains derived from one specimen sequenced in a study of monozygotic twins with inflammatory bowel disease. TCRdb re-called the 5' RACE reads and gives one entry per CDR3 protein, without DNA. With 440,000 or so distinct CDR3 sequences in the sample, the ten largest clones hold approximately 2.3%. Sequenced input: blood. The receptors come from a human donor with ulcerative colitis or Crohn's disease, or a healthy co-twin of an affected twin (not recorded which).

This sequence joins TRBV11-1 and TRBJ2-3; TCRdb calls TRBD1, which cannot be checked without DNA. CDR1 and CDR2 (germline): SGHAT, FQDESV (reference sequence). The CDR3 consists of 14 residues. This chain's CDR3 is CASSHPGGTDTQYF.

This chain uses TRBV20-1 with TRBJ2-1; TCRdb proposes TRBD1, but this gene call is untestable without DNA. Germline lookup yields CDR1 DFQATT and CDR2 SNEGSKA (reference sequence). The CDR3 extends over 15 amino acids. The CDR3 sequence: CSAREGDRYYNEQFF.

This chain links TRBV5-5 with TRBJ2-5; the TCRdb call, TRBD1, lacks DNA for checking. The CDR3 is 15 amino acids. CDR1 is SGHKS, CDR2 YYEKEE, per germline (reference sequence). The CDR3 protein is CASSLPHRAQETQYF.

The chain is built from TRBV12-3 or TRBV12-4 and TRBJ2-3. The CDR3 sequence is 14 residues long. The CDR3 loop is CASSLRGWGDTQYF.

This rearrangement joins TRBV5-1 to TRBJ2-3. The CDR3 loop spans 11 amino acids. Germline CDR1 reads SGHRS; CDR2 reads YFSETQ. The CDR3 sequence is CASSSEDTQYF.

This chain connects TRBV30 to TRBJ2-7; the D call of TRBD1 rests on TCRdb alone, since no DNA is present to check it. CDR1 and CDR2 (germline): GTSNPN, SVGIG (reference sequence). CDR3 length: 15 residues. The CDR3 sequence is CAWSRKEAGPYEQYF.

The CDR3 here is CASGLWQGGEQYF. The V gene is TRBV6-5, the J gene TRBJ2-7; TCRdb returns TRBD1, unconfirmable since there is no DNA. Germline V gene data show CDR1 as MNHEY and CDR2 as SVGAGI. The CDR3 is made up of 13 amino acids.

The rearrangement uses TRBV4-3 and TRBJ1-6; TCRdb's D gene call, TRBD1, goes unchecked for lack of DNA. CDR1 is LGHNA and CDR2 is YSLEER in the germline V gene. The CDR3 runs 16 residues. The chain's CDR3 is CASSQEEPGAYSPLHF.

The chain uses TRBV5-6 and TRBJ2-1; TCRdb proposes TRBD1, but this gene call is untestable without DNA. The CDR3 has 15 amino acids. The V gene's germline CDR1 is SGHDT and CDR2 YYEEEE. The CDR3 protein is CASRRLIQGYNEQFF.

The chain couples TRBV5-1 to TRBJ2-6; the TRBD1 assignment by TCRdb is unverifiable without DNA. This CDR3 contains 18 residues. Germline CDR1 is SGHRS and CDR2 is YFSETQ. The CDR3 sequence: CASSSLRDRVFGANVLTF. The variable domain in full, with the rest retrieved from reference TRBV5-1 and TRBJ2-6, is KAGVTQTPRYLIKTRGQQVTLSCSPISGHRSVSWYQQTPGQGLQFLFEYFSETQRNKGNFPGRFSGRQFSNSRSEMNVSTLELGDSALYLCASSSLRDRVFGANVLTFGAGSRLTVL.

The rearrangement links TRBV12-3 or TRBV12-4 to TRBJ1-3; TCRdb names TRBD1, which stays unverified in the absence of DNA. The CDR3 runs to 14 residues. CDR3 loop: CASSLGTVGNTIYF.

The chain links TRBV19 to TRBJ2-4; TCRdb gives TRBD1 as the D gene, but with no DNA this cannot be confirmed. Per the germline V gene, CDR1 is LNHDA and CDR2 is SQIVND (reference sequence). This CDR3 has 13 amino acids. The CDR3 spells CASRLGGKNIQYF.

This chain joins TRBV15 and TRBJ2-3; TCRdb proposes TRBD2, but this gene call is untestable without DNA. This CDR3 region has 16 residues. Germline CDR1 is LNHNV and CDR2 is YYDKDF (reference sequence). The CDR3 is CATSRRAGGKLDTQYF.

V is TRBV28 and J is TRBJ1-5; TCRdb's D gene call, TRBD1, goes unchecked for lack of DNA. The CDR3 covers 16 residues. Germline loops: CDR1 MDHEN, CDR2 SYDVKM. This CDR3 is CASTRDRDYSNQPQHF.

The CDR3 sequence is CASRWGVGGNQPQHF. This chain connects TRBV2 to TRBJ1-5; the TCRdb D gene call, TRBD1, has no DNA to confirm it. In germline, CDR1 is SNHLY, CDR2 FYNNEI. The CDR3 totals 15 residues. The full variable domain, its missing parts supplied by reference TRBV2 and TRBJ1-5, is EPEVTQTPSHQVTQMGQEVILRCVPISNHLYFYWYRQILGQKVEFLVSFYNNEISEKSEIFDDQFSVERPDGSNFTLKIRSTKLEDSAMYFCASRWGVGGNQPQHFGDGTRLSIL.

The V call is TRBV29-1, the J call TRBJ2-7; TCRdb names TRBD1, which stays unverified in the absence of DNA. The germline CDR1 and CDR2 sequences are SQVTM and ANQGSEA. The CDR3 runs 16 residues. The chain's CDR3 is CSVTHPDRGGTYEQYF.

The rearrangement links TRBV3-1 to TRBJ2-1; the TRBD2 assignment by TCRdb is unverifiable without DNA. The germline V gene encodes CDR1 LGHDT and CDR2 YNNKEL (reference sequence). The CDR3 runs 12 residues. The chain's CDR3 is CASSGAVNEQFF.

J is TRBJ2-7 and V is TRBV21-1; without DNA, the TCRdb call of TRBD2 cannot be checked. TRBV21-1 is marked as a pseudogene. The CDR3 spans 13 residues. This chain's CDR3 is CARTGPLTGEQYF.

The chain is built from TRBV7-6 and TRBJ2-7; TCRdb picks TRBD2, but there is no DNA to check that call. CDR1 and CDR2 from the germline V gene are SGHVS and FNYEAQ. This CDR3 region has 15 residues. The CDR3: CASSHPSSGRHEQYF.

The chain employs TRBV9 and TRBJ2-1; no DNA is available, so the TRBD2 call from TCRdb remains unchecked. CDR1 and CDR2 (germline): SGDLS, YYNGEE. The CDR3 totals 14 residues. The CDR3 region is CASSVASGSLGQFF.

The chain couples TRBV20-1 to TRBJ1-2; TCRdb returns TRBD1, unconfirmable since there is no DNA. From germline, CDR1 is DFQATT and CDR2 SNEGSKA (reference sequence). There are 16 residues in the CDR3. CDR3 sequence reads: CSAREWQQGGNYGYTF.

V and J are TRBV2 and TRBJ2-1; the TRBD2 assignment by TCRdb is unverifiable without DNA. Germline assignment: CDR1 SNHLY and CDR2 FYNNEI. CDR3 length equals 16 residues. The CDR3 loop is CASSGERTISYNEQFF.